This T cell receptor (beta chain) is from a study of identical twins. The CDR3 totals 15 residues. Trimming took off 5 bases at V and 2 bases at J, with 16 bases between the two ends. The germline V gene has CDR1 SEHNR and CDR2 FQNEAQ (reference sequence). TCRdb processed the 5' RACE reads anew with MiXCR; each CDR3 protein has one entry. This table has hundreds of thousands of distinct CDR3 sequences, 8.6% appearing once. This same sample was also part of a study on yellow fever vaccine responses in identical twins.

Sequencing input: PBMCs. The V call is TRBV7-9, the J call TRBJ2-7; D is unclear. This clonotype was obtained from a woman aged 18-30 years in good health. The CDR3 spells CASSELGYKAYEQYF. The CDR3 DNA is TGTGCCAGCAGCGAACTGGGCTACAAGGCCTACGAGCAGTACTTC.